The rows below give T cell receptor beta chains drawn from one sample of a study of tumor-infiltrating lymphocytes in oesophageal squamous cell carcinoma. TCRdb re-analysed the PCR reads in MiXCR, keeping a single row per CDR3 protein. The profile shows fewer than 15,000 distinct CDR3 sequences, roughly half of them singletons. The specimen was esophageal tumor tissue. These receptors all come from a male donor with esophageal squamous cell carcinoma. The conserved cysteine and the conserved F or W are not part of the CDR3 here. The D gene is left open where the match is weak.

v_call,d_call,j_call,cdr3_aa
TRBV7-6,.,TRBJ2-6,ASSLGGATGANVLT
TRBV7-6,TRBD2,TRBJ2-5,ASSSGGGETQY
TRBV7-6,.,TRBJ2-3,ASSLARGDTQY
TRBV7-3,TRBD1,TRBJ2-1,ASSLIGGQGYNEQF
TRBV7-4,TRBD2,TRBJ2-3,ASSDYGTSGSHEQY
TRBV7-2,.,TRBJ2-5,ASSLLASEGEQY
TRBV7-9,TRBD2,TRBJ2-5,ASSLLGLAGKETQY
TRBV7-8,.,TRBJ2-7,ASSLAEEYEQY
TRBV7-3,TRBD2,.,ASSLVTSGGNNEQF
TRBV6-1,.,TRBJ2-5,ASSATYSNHEQY
TRBV7-2,TRBD2,TRBJ2-7,ASSFGAGAYEQY
TRBV2,.,TRBJ1-5,ASSVFGNQPQH
TRBV7-2,.,TRBJ2-1,ASSPWAVGGEQF
TRBV11-2,.,TRBJ1-1,ASSQTPDTEAF
TRBV12-5,TRBD1,TRBJ2-3,ASGSGQGAVSDTQY